This is a list of T cell receptor beta chains from one sample in a study of PD-L1 blockade in urothelial cancer. Method: immunoSEQ multiplex PCR; TCRdb's copy keeps in-frame clones and lacks some. Here the sample spans fewer than 85,000 clones, roughly 89% being singletons. This specimen was PBMCs, taken around atezolizumab (anti-PD-L1) treatment. These receptors all come from a woman in her 70s with urothelial cancer. The CDR3 runs from the conserved cysteine through the conserved F or W. The D gene is left open where the match is weak. Some rows mark clone size as missing; the rest say once, few, many or name a class of expanded clone.

CASSLLPRMGQLKETQYF	TGTGCCAGCAGCTTGTTACCCAGAATGGGACAGCTAAAAGAGACCCAGTACTTC	few	TRBD1	TRBV5-6	TRBJ2-5
CASSWTSPREQFF	TGTGCCAGCAGCTGGACTAGCCCCAGGGAGCAGTTCTTC	once	TRBD2	TRBV7-9	TRBJ2-1
CASSEVGRAGYTF	TGTGCCAGCAGTGAAGTAGGGAGGGCTGGCTACACCTTC	-	-	TRBV6-1	TRBJ1-2
CASSTGQGTTLYNEQFF	TGCGCCAGCAGCACGGGACAGGGAACAACGTTATACAATGAGCAGTTCTTC	-	TRBD1	TRBV5-1	TRBJ2-1
CASSLVPSSYEQYF	TGCGCCAGCAGCTTGGTACCCAGCTCCTACGAGCAGTACTTC	-	-	TRBV5-1	TRBJ2-7
CASSSTSGRSSYNEQFF	TGTGCCAGCAGCTCGACTAGCGGGAGGAGCTCCTACAATGAGCAGTTCTTC	-	TRBD2	TRBV7-3	TRBJ2-1
CSVGRDSLGRGAEAFF	TGCAGCGTTGGCCGGGACAGCCTAGGAAGGGGCGCTGAAGCTTTCTTT	-	TRBD1	TRBV29-1	TRBJ1-1
CASSLGAASYEQYF	TGTGCCAGCAGCTTAGGGGCAGCCTCCTACGAGCAGTACTTC	-	-	TRBV11-3	TRBJ2-7
CASSPGLDQETQYF	TGTGCCAGCTCACCGGGACTTGACCAAGAGACCCAGTACTTC	-	-	TRBV18	TRBJ2-5
CATSRGVPEQYF	TGTGCCACCAGCAGAGGAGTACCCGAGCAGTACTTC	-	-	TRBV15	TRBJ2-7
CASSLSVSDTQYF	TGTGCCAGCAGCTTAAGCGTTTCAGATACGCAGTATTTT	-	-	TRBV7-9	TRBJ2-3
CASSQDRQGGNTEAFF	TGCGCCAGCAGCCAAGACCGACAGGGGGGAAACACTGAAGCTTTCTTT	-	TRBD1	TRBV4-1	TRBJ1-1
CASSASASGGLNTGELFF	TGTGCCAGCAGCGCGTCGGCTAGCGGGGGGCTGAACACCGGGGAGCTGTTTTTT	many	TRBD2	TRBV9	TRBJ2-2
CASRRTGGPYEQYF	TGTGCCAGCAGACGGACAGGGGGACCCTACGAGCAGTACTTC	-	TRBD1	TRBV6-5	TRBJ2-7
CASTRTGQYSNTGELFF	TGTGCCAGCACCCGGACAGGGCAATACTCGAACACCGGGGAGCTGTTTTTT	-	TRBD1	TRBV7-9	TRBJ2-2
CATSRLLAGRSYEQYF	TGTGCCACCAGCAGGTTACTAGCGGGAAGATCCTACGAGCAGTACTTC	-	TRBD2	TRBV15	TRBJ2-7
CASSEGQGIGSNQPQHF	TGTGCCAGCAGTGAGGGACAGGGGATCGGGAGCAATCAGCCCCAGCATTTT	once	TRBD1	TRBV6-1	TRBJ1-5
CASSSAGTGSDTQYF	TGTGCCAGCAGCTCGGCCGGGACAGGGTCAGATACGCAGTATTTT	-	TRBD1	TRBV7-2	TRBJ2-3
CAWIGGFNTEAFF	TGTGCCTGGATTGGGGGGTTCAACACTGAAGCTTTCTTT	-	-	TRBV30	TRBJ1-1
CASSRTVGNTIYF	TGTGCCAGCAGCCGGACAGTTGGGAACACCATATATTTT	-	-	TRBV6-5	TRBJ1-3
CAWSVGGADTQYF	TGTGCCTGGAGTGTTGGGGGCGCAGATACGCAGTATTTT	-	-	TRBV30	TRBJ2-3
CASSRSGRHEQFF	TGTGCCAGCAGCCGATCCGGCAGGCATGAGCAGTTCTTC	-	-	TRBV4-2	TRBJ2-1
CAWSSGTGGYEKYF	TGTGCCTGGAGTTCCGGGACAGGGGGCTACGAGAAGTACTTC	-	TRBD1	TRBV30	TRBJ2-7